This TCR beta chain was sequenced in a study of blood T cell repertoires in COVID-19. Donors of Cohort 3 who recovered were those that had two negative PCRs, clearance, or symptom resolution. The assay was immunoSEQ multiplex PCR, and TCRdb's table has in-frame clones only and misses some. The table has roughly 270,000 clones, 85% seen once. CDR1 and CDR2 from the germline V gene are SGHRS and YFSETQ. Trimming cost V 5 bases and J 6 bases; bases outside gene matches: 14. This CDR3 spans 16 amino acids. The chain combines TRBV5-1 with TRBJ2-1, with 7 bases aligning to TRBD2. Sequenced: PBMCs or T cells enriched from blood (not recorded which). The TCR comes from a woman aged 50 to 65 who had recovered from COVID-19. This CDR3 reads CASSRAPAGLANEQFF. CDR3 DNA: TGCGCCAGCAGTAGGGCCCCAGCGGGGTTGGCCAATGAGCAGTTCTTC.